These 30 T cell receptor beta chains came from one sample sequenced in a study of T cells after posttransplantation cyclophosphamide. Using immunoSEQ multiplex PCR, the repertoire was profiled, and TCRdb retains in-frame clones only, with some absent. The specimen has roughly 24,000 clones, none found just once. The sequenced sample consisted of PBMCs. These receptors originate from a woman aged 55-70 years in good health, CMV-negative, and a related stem cell transplant donor.

This clone has ten or more counts. The chain combines TRBV6-1 with TRBJ1-2; TRBD1 matches 8 bases. The trim removed 8 bases at V and 4 bases at J, leaving 9 bases unmatched. CDR1 and CDR2 (germline): MNHNS, SASEGT. This CDR3 is 14 amino acids long. The CDR3 DNA is TGTGCCAGCGGTCGGGCAGGGGGCGGCTATGGCTACACCTTC. Protein: CASGRAGGGYGYTF.

This clone was counted many times. The chain combines TRBV28 with TRBJ2-5; TRBD1 is a possible D gene (6 bases). Germline V gives CDR1 MDHEN, CDR2 SYDVKM. Trimming shortened V by 5 bases and J by 2 bases, and 18 bases separated the two germline ends. CDR3 length: 16 residues. This CDR3 reads CASSPTQQGRQETQYF. DNA for the CDR3: TGTGCCAGCAGTCCAACCCAACAGGGAAGACAAGAGACCCAGTACTTC. The full variable domain, its missing parts supplied by reference TRBV28 and TRBJ2-5, is DVKVTQSSRYLVKRTGEKVFLECVQDMDHENMFWYRQDPGLGLRLIYFSYDVKMKEKGDIPEGYSVSREKKERFSLILESASTNQTSMYLCASSPTQQGRQETQYFGPGTRLLVL.

This clone showed up many times. The rearrangement joins TRBV11-2 to TRBJ1-3, with 7 bases aligning to TRBD1. This CDR3 is 15 amino acids long. Germline V CDR1 and CDR2: SGHAT, FQNNGV. Trimming cost V 6 bases and J 2 bases; bases outside gene matches: 7. The CDR3 DNA sequence: TGTGCCAGCAGACAAACAGGGGCTGCTGGAAACACCATATATTTT. Encoded protein: CASRQTGAAGNTIYF.

The sample holds many counts of this clone. The chain has TRBV7-3 and TRBJ2-6; TRBD1 matches at 7 bases. Germline V gene sequence: CDR1 SGHTA, CDR2 FQGTGA. V shed 1 base, J shed 2 bases, and the junction held 8 bases outside the gene matches. This CDR3 is 18 amino acids long. The CDR3 DNA reads as TGTGCCAGCAGCTTAATCGGGACAGCACCCACTGGGGCCAACGTCCTGACTTTC. This translates into CASSLIGTAPTGANVLTF.

There are a few counts of this clone. The J gene is TRBJ2-1, the V gene TRBV9; 8 bases are shared with TRBD2. The CDR3 is made up of 15 amino acids. The germline CDR1 and CDR2 sequences are SGDLS and YYNGEE. Unmatched junction bases numbered 5, after V lost 2 bases and J lost 4 bases. The DNA of the CDR3 is TGTGCCAGCAGCGTGAGCGGGGGACCTTACAATGAGCAGTTCTTC. This encodes CASSVSGGPYNEQFF. The full variable domain, completed using reference TRBV9 and TRBJ2-1, is DSGVTQTPKHLITATGQRVTLRCSPRSGDLSVYWYQQSLDQGLQFLIQYYNGEERAKGNILERFSAQQFPDLHSELNLSSLELGDSALYFCASSVSGGPYNEQFFGPGTRLTVL.

At least ten counts were recorded for this clone. The genes are TRBV18 and TRBJ2-1, with TRBD2 matching 7 bases. Trimming cost V 4 bases and J 12 bases; bases outside gene matches: 6. Germline CDR1 is KGHSH and CDR2 is LQKENI. CDR3 length: 12 residues. This CDR3 is CASSLTSPGQFF. CDR3 nucleotide sequence: TGTGCCAGCTCACTGACTAGCCCGGGGCAGTTCTTC.

The genes are TRBV4-2 and TRBJ2-3; 10 bases align to TRBD2. CDR3 size: 16 residues. Germline V gene sequence: CDR1 LGHNA, CDR2 YNFKEQ. The V gene end was trimmed by 3 bases and the J gene end by 2 bases; junction bases not matched to a gene: 5. The CDR3 region is CASSQLLAGVTDTQYF. CDR3 DNA: TGTGCCAGCAGCCAGCTCCTAGCGGGAGTCACAGATACGCAGTATTTT.

At least ten counts were recorded for this clone. The chain recombines TRBV20-1 with TRBJ2-7; D is perhaps TRBD2 (6 bases). Looked up from germline, CDR1 is DFQATT and CDR2 is SNEGSKA (reference sequence). The CDR3 is 11 residues long. Trimming took 3 bases from V and 6 from J, leaving 9 bases between them. The DNA of the CDR3 is TGCAGTGCTAGTGGAGGGGTCGAGCAGTACTTC. Amino acid sequence: CSASGGVEQYF.

This clone was recorded at least ten times. The chain uses TRBV2 and TRBJ1-2; TRBD1 matches 9 bases. The V gene's germline CDR1 is SNHLY and CDR2 FYNNEI. The CDR3 is 15 residues long. V was clipped by 5 bases and J by 6 bases; unmatched bases: 10. The CDR3 DNA is TGTGCCAGCAGTTTCACCGGGACAGGGAACGATGGCTACACCTTC. Protein product: CASSFTGTGNDGYTF.

This clone showed up many times. V and J are TRBV9 and TRBJ2-3; weak D call: TRBD2 (6 bases). CDR1 is SGDLS and CDR2 is YYNGEE in the germline V gene. The length of the CDR3 is 14 residues. V was trimmed by 2 bases and J by 6 bases, leaving 13 bases between them. The CDR3 coding sequence is TGTGCCAGCAGCGTCCTTCCCCGGGGGGATACGCAGTATTTT. Residues: CASSVLPRGDTQYF.

This clone was seen repeatedly, ten times or more. This chain links TRBV6-6 with TRBJ1-6; D is unclear. CDR3 length: 14 residues. Germline CDR1 reads MNHNY; CDR2 reads SVGAGI (reference sequence). V was trimmed by 2 bases and J by 7 bases, leaving 9 bases between them. The CDR3 nucleotides read TGTGCCAGCAGTTACGGGCAGATAAATTCACCCCTCCACTTT. Amino acid sequence: CASSYGQINSPLHF.

This clone was detected many times. CDR3 protein: CASSLSGYYTDTQYF. For the CDR3, the DNA is TGTGCCAGCAGCCTAAGCGGGTACTACACAGATACGCAGTATTTT. The rearrangement uses TRBV7-3 and TRBJ2-3; perhaps TRBD2 as D (6 bases). This CDR3 spans 15 amino acids. Trimming removed 5 bases at V and 2 bases at J, with 14 bases between. CDR1 SGHTA and CDR2 FQGTGA come from the germline V gene.

This clone was found many times. This rearrangement joins TRBV9 to TRBJ2-1, with 7 bases identical to TRBD1. Per germline, CDR1 SGDLS and CDR2 YYNGEE. This CDR3 spans 14 amino acids. J lost 3 bases, V lost 3 bases, and 3 bases had no gene match. The CDR3 here is CASSAGTVYNEQFF. In DNA, the CDR3 is TGTGCCAGCAGCGCCGGGACAGTCTACAATGAGCAGTTCTTC.

This clone appeared many times. The rearrangement links TRBV28 to TRBJ1-2; TRBD1 aligns across 11 bases. The CDR3 is 18 amino acids. The V gene end was trimmed by 4 bases and the J gene end by 3 bases; junction bases not matched to a gene: 13. CDR1 is MDHEN, CDR2 SYDVKM, per germline. Written as DNA, the CDR3 is TGTGCCAGCAGTTCCCCAAGGACAGGGGGCCGAGCGGACTATGGCTACACCTTC. This codes for CASSSPRTGGRADYGYTF.

This clone was counted ten times or more. The J gene is TRBJ2-5, the V gene TRBV5-1, with TRBD1 matching over 7 bases. V dropped 0 bases and J dropped 6; count of bases not matched to a gene: 5. The CDR3 has 14 residues. Germline CDR1 reads SGHRS; CDR2 reads YFSETQ. CDR3 sequence (DNA): TGCGCCAGCAGCTTGGCCACAGGGGTACAGACCCAGTACTTC. This gives the protein CASSLATGVQTQYF.

This clone showed up many times. The gene calls are TRBV6-1 and TRBJ2-7; D may be TRBD2 (5 bases). The V gene lost 2 bases and the J gene lost 0 bases, with 17 bases spanning the gap. This CDR3 has 17 amino acids. CDR1 and CDR2 from the germline V gene are MNHNS and SASEGT. The CDR3 is CASSERRLALSSYEQYF. The CDR3 bases are TGTGCCAGCAGTGAAAGGAGGTTAGCTCTTAGCTCCTACGAGCAGTACTTC.

This clone has at least ten counts. The chain has TRBV28 and TRBJ2-7, with TRBD1 matching over 12 bases. Germline CDR1 MDHEN, CDR2 SYDVKM. V lost 8 bases, J lost 6 bases, and 8 bases stayed unmatched. The CDR3 runs 14 residues. CDR3 amino acids: CASSPRDRGREQYF. The CDR3 nucleotides are TGTGCCAGCTCTCCCCGGGACAGGGGGCGCGAGCAGTACTTC.

This clone was seen at least ten times. V and J are TRBV7-9 and TRBJ2-2; D perhaps matches TRBD1 (7 bases). V was pared by 5 bases and J by 5 bases, with 15 bases between. Germline V gene lookup returns CDR1 SEHNR and CDR2 FQNEAQ (reference sequence). This CDR3 spans 15 amino acids. CDR3 nucleotides: TGTGCCAGCAGCCCCCCGACAGGGAGGACCGGGGAGCTGTTTTTT. It translates to CASSPPTGRTGELFF.

This clone appeared many times. The chain carries TRBV5-4 and TRBJ2-1; 10 bases agree with TRBD2. This CDR3 is built from 15 residues. The germline V gene has CDR1 SGHNT and CDR2 YYREEE (reference sequence). The junction had 4 bases not matched to a gene; V was cut back by 4 bases and J by 3 bases. The CDR3 loop is CASSPGLADYNEQFF. Here the CDR3 DNA reads TGTGCCAGCAGCCCTGGACTAGCGGACTACAATGAGCAGTTCTTC.

In this sample, this clone turned up many times. CDR3 DNA: TGTGCCAGCAGCTTATCTGGCGGCATCACAGATACGCAGTATTTT. As protein: CASSLSGGITDTQYF. The chain is built from TRBV7-9 and TRBJ2-3; D ambiguous. The CDR3 sequence is 15 residues long. Germline V gives CDR1 SEHNR, CDR2 FQNEAQ (reference sequence). V was trimmed by 2 bases and J by 2 bases, leaving 11 bases between them.

This clone was counted many times. The chain joins TRBV7-6 to TRBJ2-7, with 8 nucleotides matching TRBD1. The J segment lost 1 base and the V segment lost 3 bases, leaving 5 bases of the junction unmatched. Germline values: CDR1 SGHVS, CDR2 FNYEAQ. The CDR3 loop spans 15 amino acids. CDR3 protein: CASSFGQGLSYEQYF. The CDR3 DNA follows: TGTGCCAGCAGCTTCGGACAGGGCCTATCCTACGAGCAGTACTTC.

This clone was seen many times. This sequence joins TRBV29-1 and TRBJ2-3; TRBD1 matches 9 bases. CDR1 SQVTM and CDR2 ANQGSEA come from the germline V gene. The CDR3 is 16 amino acids. With V trimmed by 0 bases and J by 2 bases, 6 bases remained unmatched. CDR3: CSVEDVQGAPTDTQYF. In DNA form, the CDR3 reads TGCAGCGTTGAAGATGTACAGGGGGCCCCCACAGATACGCAGTATTTT.

Details on this clone: One end of the junction is discordant with germline, which a read error may explain. Other DNA variants within this sample encode the same CDR3. V usage is TRBV9 and J usage is TRBJ2-2; 8 bases fit TRBD2. The CDR3 length is 15 residues. Germline V gives CDR1 SGDLS, CDR2 YYNGEE. The CDR3 region has the DNA TGTGCCAGCAGTGTAGACGGGAGGGGGACCGGGGAGCTGTTTTTT. Its translation is CASSVDGRGTGELFF.

The sample holds a few counts of this clone. J is TRBJ2-5 and V is TRBV29-1; 7 nucleotides match TRBD1. Trimming at V came to 1 base and at J to 7 bases, leaving 3 bases not matched to a gene. Germline CDR1 is SQVTM and CDR2 is ANQGSEA. This CDR3 comprises 12 residues. For the CDR3, the DNA is TGCAGCGTTGAAGGACAGGGAGTGACCCAGTACTTC. Translation gives CSVEGQGVTQYF. The full variable domain, in which reference TRBV29-1 and TRBJ2-5 provide the parts outside the CDR3, is SAVISQKPSRDICQRGTSLTIQCQVDSQVTMMFWYRQQPGQSLTLIATANQGSEATYESGFVIDKFPISRPNLTFSTLTVSNMSPEDSSIYLCSVEGQGVTQYFGPGTRLLVL.

This clone was recorded many times. The CDR3 DNA sequence: TGTGCCAGCAGTGAAGCGCTGGGGGGGCCCTACGAGCAGTACTTC. Translated, it gives CASSEALGGPYEQYF. The V and J genes are TRBV2 and TRBJ2-7, with D maybe TRBD2 (7 bases). Per the germline V gene, CDR1 is SNHLY and CDR2 is FYNNEI. The CDR3 length is 15 residues. Trimming left V 0 bases short and J 2 bases short, with 11 bases between.

The sample holds many counts of this clone. This chain links TRBV11-2 with TRBJ2-5; possibly TRBD2 for D (7 bases). Germline assignment: CDR1 SGHAT and CDR2 FQNNGV. Trimming cost V 5 bases and J 1 base, with 14 bases left between them. This CDR3 spans 15 amino acids. Written as DNA, the CDR3 is TGTGCCAGCAGCAGACGGGGGGCTATCCAAGAGACCCAGTACTTC. Residues: CASSRRGAIQETQYF. Full variable domain (outside the CDR3, taken from reference TRBV11-2 and TRBJ2-5): EAGVAQSPRYKIIEKRQSVAFWCNPISGHATLYWYQQILGQGPKLLIQFQNNGVVDDSQLPKDRFSAERLKGVDSTLKIQPAKLEDSAVYLCASSRRGAIQETQYFGPGTRLLVL.

The table lists this clone with many counts. J is TRBJ1-5 and V is TRBV5-1, with D perhaps TRBD1 (5 bases). V lost 5 bases and J lost 5, with 14 bases in between. The CDR3 has 14 residues. Per the germline V gene, CDR1 is SGHRS and CDR2 is YFSETQ. The CDR3 spells CASRPGGSDQPQHF. The CDR3 DNA reads as TGCGCCAGCAGGCCGGGGGGATCCGATCAGCCCCAGCATTTT. Drawing the rest from reference TRBV5-1 and TRBJ1-5, the complete variable domain is KAGVTQTPRYLIKTRGQQVTLSCSPISGHRSVSWYQQTPGQGLQFLFEYFSETQRNKGNFPGRFSGRQFSNSRSEMNVSTLELGDSALYLCASRPGGSDQPQHFGDGTRLSIL.

This clone was seen repeatedly, ten times or more. The rearrangement uses TRBV11-3 and TRBJ2-2; the D is unclear. The CDR3 sequence is 16 residues long. The V gene's germline CDR1 is SGHNT and CDR2 YENEEA. Trimming cost V 2 bases and J 0 bases, with 10 bases left between them. CDR3 sequence: CASSLWAGTNTGELFF. In DNA, the CDR3 is TGTGCCAGCAGCTTATGGGCAGGAACGAACACCGGGGAGCTGTTTTTT.

The table lists this clone with many counts. This rearrangement joins TRBV11-2 to TRBJ2-2; TRBD1 is a possible D gene (6 bases). V gave up 2 bases and J gave up 6 bases, with 7 bases separating them. This CDR3 is built from 13 residues. The V gene's germline CDR1 is SGHAT and CDR2 FQNNGV. DNA for the CDR3: TGTGCCAGCAGCTTAAGGGGGTCCGGGGAGCTGTTTTTT. Amino acid sequence: CASSLRGSGELFF.

This clone showed up many times. The J gene is TRBJ2-7, the V gene TRBV6-1, with a possible D match to TRBD1 (6 bases). From germline, CDR1 is MNHNS and CDR2 SASEGT. Trimming pared 3 bases from V and 2 bases from J, leaving 17 bases between. The CDR3 consists of 16 residues. The CDR3, as DNA: TGTGCCAGCAGTGAGTTCCCCGAGGACAGAGCCTACGAGCAGTACTTC. It translates to CASSEFPEDRAYEQYF.